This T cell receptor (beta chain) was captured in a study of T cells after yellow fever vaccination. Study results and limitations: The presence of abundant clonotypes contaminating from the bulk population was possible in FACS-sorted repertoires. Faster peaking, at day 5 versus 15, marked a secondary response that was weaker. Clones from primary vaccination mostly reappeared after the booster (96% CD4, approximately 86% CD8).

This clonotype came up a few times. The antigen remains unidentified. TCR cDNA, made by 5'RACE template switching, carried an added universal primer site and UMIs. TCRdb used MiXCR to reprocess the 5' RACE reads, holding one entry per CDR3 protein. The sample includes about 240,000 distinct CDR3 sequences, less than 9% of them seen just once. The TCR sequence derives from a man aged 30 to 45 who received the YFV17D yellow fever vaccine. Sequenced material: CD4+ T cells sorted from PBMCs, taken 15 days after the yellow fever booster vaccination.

The CDR3 is CASSETANTEAFF. CDR3 bases: TGTGCCAGCAGTGAGACGGCGAACACTGAAGCTTTCTTT. The chain has TRBV6-4 and TRBJ1-1; D ambiguous. Germline lookup yields CDR1 MRHNA and CDR2 SNTAGT. The length of the CDR3 is 13 residues. V was clipped by 3 bases and J by 1 base, with 6 bases between them.